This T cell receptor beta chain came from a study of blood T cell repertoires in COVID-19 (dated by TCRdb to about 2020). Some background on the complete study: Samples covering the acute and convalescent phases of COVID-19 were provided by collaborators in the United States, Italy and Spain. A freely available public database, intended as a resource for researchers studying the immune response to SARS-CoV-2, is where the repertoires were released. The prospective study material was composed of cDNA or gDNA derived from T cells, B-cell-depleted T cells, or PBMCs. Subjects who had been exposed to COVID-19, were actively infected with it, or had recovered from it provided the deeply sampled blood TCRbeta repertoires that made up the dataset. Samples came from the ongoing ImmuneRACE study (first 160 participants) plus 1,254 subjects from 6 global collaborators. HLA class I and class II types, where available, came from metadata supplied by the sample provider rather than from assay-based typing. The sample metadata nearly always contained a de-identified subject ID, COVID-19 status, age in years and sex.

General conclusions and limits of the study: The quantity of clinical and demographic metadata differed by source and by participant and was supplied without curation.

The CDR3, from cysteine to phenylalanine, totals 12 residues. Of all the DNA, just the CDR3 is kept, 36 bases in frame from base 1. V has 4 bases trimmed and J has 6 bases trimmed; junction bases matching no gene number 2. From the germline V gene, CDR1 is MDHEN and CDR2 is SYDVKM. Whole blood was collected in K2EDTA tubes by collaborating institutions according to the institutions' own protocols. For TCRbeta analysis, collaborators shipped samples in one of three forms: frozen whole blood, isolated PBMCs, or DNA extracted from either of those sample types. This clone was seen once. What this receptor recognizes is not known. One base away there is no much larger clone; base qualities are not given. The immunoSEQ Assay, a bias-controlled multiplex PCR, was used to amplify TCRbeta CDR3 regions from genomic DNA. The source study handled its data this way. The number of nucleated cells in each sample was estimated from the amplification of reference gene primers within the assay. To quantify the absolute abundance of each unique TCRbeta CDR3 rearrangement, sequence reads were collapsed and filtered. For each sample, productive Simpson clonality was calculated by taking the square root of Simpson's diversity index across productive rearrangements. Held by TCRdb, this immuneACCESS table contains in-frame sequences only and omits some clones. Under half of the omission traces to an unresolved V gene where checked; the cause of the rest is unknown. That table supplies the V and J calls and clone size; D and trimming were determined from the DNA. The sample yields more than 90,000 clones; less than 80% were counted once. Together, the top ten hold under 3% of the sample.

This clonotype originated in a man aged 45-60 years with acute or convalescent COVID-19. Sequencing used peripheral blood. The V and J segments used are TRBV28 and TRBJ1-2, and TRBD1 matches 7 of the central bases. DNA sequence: TGTGCCAGCAGTTCCGACAGGGATGGCTACACCTTC. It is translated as CASSSDRDGYTF.